This T cell receptor (beta chain) emerged from a study of shared clonotypes between healthy human individuals. Whole-study findings and limits: Sharing across four donors was seen in approximately 5.2% of naive CD4 clonotypes. Clonotypes shared by all four sorted-subset donors had higher generation probabilities than non-shared clonotypes.

The naive CD8 fraction comprised CD45RO-negative cells positively selected for CCR7 and excluded terminally differentiated effector memory CD45RA+ cells. Concerning this clone: Its antigen remains unidentified.

With 1 base clipped from V and 4 bases from J, the junction kept 6 bases outside the gene matches. CDR1 LNHDA and CDR2 SQIVND come from the germline V gene (reference sequence). The CDR3 sequence is 15 residues long. Tens of thousands of T cell genomes, or roughly 180 ng DNA, went into the sorted-subset replicate PCRs. The protocol was immunoSEQ multiplex PCR, while the TCRdb copy is restricted to in-frame clones and leaves out a portion. This table has approximately 2,000,000 clones, just over 90% appearing once. This chain connects TRBV19 to TRBJ2-7; 8 nucleotides line up with TRBD1. The sequence derives from a man younger than 35 in good health. Some clones in this sample may be carry-over from other donors' samples. The sample comprised naive CD8+ T cells from PBMCs. CDR3: CASSIVGQGDYEQYF. The CDR3 DNA follows: TGTGCCAGTAGTATAGTAGGACAGGGCGATTACGAGCAGTACTTC.